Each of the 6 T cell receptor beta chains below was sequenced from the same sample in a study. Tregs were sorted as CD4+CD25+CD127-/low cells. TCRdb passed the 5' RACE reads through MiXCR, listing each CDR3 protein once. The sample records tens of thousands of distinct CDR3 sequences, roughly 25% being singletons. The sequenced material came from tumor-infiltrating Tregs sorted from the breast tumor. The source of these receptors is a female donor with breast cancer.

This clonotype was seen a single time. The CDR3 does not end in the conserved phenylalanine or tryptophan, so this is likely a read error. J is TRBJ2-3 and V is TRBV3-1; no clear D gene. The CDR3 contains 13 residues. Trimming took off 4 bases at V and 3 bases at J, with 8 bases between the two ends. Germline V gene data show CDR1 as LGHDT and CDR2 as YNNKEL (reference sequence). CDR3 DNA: TGTGCCAGCAGCCCTCCCATTACAGATACGCAGTATTCT. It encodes CASSPPITDTQYS.

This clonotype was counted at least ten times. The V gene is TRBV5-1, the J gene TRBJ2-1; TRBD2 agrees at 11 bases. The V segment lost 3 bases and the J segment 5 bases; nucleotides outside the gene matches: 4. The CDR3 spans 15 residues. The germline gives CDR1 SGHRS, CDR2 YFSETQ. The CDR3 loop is CASSSGLAAHNEQFF. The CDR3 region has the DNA TGCGCCAGCAGCTCGGGACTAGCGGCCCACAATGAGCAGTTCTTC.

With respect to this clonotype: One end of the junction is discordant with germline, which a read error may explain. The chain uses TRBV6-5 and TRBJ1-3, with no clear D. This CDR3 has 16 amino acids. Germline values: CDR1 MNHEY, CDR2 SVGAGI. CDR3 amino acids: CASSYRTDLSGNTIYF. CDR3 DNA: TGTGCCAGCAGTTACAGAACCGATCTCTCTGGTAACACCATATATTTT.

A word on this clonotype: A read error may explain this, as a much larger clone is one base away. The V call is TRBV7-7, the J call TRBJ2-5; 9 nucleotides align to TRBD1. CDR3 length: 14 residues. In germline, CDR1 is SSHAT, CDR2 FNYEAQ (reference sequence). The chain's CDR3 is CTSSNTGGEETQYF. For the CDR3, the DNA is TGTACCAGCAGCAATACAGGGGGCGAAGAGACCCAGTACTTC.

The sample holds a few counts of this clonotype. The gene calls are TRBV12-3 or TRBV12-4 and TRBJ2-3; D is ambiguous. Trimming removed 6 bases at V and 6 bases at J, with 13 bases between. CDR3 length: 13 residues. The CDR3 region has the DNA TGTGCCAGCAGCCTCGACGCCACCGATACGCAGTATTTT. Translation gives CASSLDATDTQYF.

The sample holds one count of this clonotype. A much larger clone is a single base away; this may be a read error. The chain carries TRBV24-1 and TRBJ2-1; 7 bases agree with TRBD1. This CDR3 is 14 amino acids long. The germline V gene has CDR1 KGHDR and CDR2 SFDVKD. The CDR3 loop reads CTTSDSLTGVEQFF. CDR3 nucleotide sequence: TGTACCACCAGTGATTCGCTAACAGGGGTCGAGCAGTTCTTC.